This TCR beta chain was found in a study of vaccination effects on CD4 cells after COVID-19. On the study more broadly: Post-vaccine samples followed the second dose by a median of 72 days. Study conclusions and caveats: Cross-reactivity with common cold coronaviruses was shown by only 1 of 255 vaccine-induced clones in healthy vaccinees. Clones from infection and from vaccination both contracted markedly late after vaccination.

Germline V gene sequence: CDR1 MNHNY, CDR2 SVGAGI (reference sequence). CDR3 length equals 14 residues. Between the trimmed V and J ends, which lost 11 bases and 4 bases, there was a span of 20 bases. Details on this clone: The antigen is unknown.

The assay was immunoSEQ multiplex PCR, and TCRdb's table has in-frame clones only and misses some. There are approximately 30,000 clones in the sample; 80% to 90% occur only once, and 1.4% lies in the top ten. After expansion with viral peptide pools in the ViraFEST assay, antigen-specific CD4+ T cells were sequenced. The culture ran for less than 12 days, and then CD4+ T cells were isolated. The participants, recipients of two vaccine doses, got either BNT162b2 or mRNA-1273. Cultures used under 2.5 million PBMC per well, 9 to 10 IU/ml IL-2 and approximately 10 ug/ml peptides. The receptor's source is a human donor who received a COVID-19 vaccine. Some clones in this sample may be carry-over from other donors' samples. The V call is TRBV6-6, the J call TRBJ1-2; D gene unclear. Sequenced material: CD4+ T cells from PBMCs cultured with HCoV-NL63 spike peptides, taken after COVID-19 vaccination. The CDR3 DNA reads TGTGCCCTTTCCTTATTTATGGCGGGCTATGGCTACACCTTC. Translating it yields CALSLFMAGYGYTF.